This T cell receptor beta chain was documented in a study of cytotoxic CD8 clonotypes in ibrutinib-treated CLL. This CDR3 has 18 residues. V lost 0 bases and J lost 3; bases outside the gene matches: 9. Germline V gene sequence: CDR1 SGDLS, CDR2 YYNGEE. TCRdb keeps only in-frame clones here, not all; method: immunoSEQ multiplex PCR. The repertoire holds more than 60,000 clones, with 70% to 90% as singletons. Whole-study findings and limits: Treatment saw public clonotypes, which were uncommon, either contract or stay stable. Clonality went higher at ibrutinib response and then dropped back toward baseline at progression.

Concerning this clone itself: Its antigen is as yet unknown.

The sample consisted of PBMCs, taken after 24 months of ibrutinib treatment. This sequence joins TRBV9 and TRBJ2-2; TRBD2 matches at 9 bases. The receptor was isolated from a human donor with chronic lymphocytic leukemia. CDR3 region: CASSVGGSGSKYTGELFF. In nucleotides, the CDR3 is TGTGCCAGCAGCGTAGGTGGTAGCGGGAGCAAGTACACCGGGGAGCTGTTTTTT. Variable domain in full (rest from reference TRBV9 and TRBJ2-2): DSGVTQTPKHLITATGQRVTLRCSPRSGDLSVYWYQQSLDQGLQFLIQYYNGEERAKGNILERFSAQQFPDLHSELNLSSLELGDSALYFCASSVGGSGSKYTGELFFGEGSRLTVL.